This T cell receptor beta chain was observed in a study of shared clonotypes between healthy human individuals. Study summary: The composition of the donors was a couple of women and a few men aged 18 to 49. For every donor, three CD4 naive, three CD4 memory, two CD8 naive and one CD8 memory plates were used. Study outcomes and limitations: Rarefaction gave evidence that sorted-subset sequencing remained incomplete despite large depth. Clonotypes which were not shared had lower generation probabilities than clonotypes that all four donors shared.

Concerning this clone itself: Its antigen is still unknown.

Some clones are missing from TCRdb's copy, which holds only in-frame ones; the method was immunoSEQ multiplex PCR. This sample has about 2,100,000 clones, with 85% to 95% found just once. Naive-designated CD8 cells lacked CD45RO, were positively enriched for CCR7, and omitted terminally differentiated effector memory CD45RA+ cells. CDR3 length: 13 residues. Germline V gene sequence: CDR1 SEHNR, CDR2 FQNEAQ (reference sequence). V was pared by 10 bases and J by 7 bases, with 13 bases of the junction left unmatched. Sequences were obtained from naive CD8+ T cells from PBMCs. The receptor's source is a man between 18 and 35 years old in good health. Some clones in this sample may be carry-over from other donors' samples. This chain links TRBV7-9 with TRBJ2-7, with TRBD1 matching 7 bases. The CDR3 DNA reads TGTGCCATCGACCGACAGGGTCCGGGGGAGCAGTACTTC. Translated: CAIDRQGPGEQYF.